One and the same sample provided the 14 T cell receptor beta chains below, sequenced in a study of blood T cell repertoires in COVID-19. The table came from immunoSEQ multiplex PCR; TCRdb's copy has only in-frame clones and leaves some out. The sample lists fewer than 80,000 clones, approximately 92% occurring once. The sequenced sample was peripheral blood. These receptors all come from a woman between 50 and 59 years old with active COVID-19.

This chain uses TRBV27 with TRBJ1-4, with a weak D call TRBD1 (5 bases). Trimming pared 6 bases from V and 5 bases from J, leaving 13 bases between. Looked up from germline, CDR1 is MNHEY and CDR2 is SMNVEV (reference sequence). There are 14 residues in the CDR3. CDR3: CASSSIQVNEKLFF. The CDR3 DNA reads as TGTGCCAGCAGCTCTATACAGGTGAATGAAAAACTGTTTTTT. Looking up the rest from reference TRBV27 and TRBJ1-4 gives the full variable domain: EAQVTQNPRYLITVTGKKLTVTCSQNMNHEYMSWYRQDPGLGLRQIYYSMNVEVTDKGDVPEGYKVSRKEKRNFPLILESPSPNQTSLYFCASSSIQVNEKLFFGSGTQLSVL.

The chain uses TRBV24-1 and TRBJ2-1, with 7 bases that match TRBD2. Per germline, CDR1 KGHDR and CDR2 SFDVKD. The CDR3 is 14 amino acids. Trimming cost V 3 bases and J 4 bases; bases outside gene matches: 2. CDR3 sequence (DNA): TGTGCCACCAGTGATCCACTAGCGTACAATGAGCAGTTCTTC. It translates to CATSDPLAYNEQFF.

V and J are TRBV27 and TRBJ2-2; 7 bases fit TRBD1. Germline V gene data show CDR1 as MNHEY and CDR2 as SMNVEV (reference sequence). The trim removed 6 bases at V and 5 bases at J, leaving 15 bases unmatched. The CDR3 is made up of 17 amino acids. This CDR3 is CASSRVGRGRKTGELFF. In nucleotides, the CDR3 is TGTGCCAGCAGCCGTGTGGGTAGGGGGCGCAAGACCGGGGAGCTGTTTTTT.

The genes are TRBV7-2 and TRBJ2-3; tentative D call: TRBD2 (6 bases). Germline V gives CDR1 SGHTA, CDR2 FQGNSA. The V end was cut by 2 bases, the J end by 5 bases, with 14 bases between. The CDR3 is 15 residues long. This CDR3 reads CASSLRRELGDTQYF. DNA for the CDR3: TGTGCCAGCAGCTTAAGACGGGAGCTGGGAGATACGCAGTATTTT.

DNA for the CDR3: TGTGCCACCAGCAGGCCCGGGACTTCATCAGGGGAGCTGTTTTTT. This encodes CATSRPGTSSGELFF. The chain joins TRBV15 to TRBJ2-2; the D gene is possibly TRBD2 (6 bases). Germline loops: CDR1 LNHNV, CDR2 YYDKDF (reference sequence). The CDR3 runs 15 residues. Trimming pared 3 bases from V and 8 bases from J, leaving 16 bases between.

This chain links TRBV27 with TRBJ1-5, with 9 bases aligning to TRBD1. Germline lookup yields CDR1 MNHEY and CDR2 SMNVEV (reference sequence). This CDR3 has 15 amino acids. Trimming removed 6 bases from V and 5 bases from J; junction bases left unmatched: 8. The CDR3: CASRLRTGDYQPQHF. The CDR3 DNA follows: TGTGCCAGCAGGTTACGGACAGGGGACTATCAGCCCCAGCATTTT.

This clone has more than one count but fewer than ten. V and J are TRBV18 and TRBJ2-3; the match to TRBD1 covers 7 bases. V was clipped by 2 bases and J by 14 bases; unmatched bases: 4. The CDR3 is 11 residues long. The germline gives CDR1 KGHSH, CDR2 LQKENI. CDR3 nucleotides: TGTGCCAGCTCACCATGGGACAGACCGTATTTT. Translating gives CASSPWDRPYF.

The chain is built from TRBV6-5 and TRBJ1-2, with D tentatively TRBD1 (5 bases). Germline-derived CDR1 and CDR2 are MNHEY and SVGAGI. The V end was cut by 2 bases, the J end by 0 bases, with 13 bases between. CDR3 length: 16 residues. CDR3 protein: CASSYGAGPTNYGYTF. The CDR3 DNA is TGTGCCAGCAGTTACGGGGCAGGACCTACTAACTATGGCTACACCTTC.

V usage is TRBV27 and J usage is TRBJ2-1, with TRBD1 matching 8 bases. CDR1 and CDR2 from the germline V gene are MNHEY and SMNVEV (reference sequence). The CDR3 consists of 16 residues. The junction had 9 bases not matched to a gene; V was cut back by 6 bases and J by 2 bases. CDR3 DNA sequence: TGTGCCAGCAGCTATGGACAGGGCGAGGCCTACAATGAGCAGTTCTTC. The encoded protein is CASSYGQGEAYNEQFF.

The CDR3 is CASSHNTRGGDGYTF. The CDR3 DNA reads TGTGCCAGCAGCCACAATACAAGGGGGGGCGATGGCTACACCTTC. The chain joins TRBV3-1 (or the pseudogene TRBV3-2) to TRBJ1-2; a weak D match, TRBD1 (6 bases). The CDR3 loop spans 15 amino acids. The V end lost 3 bases, the J end lost 6 bases, and 17 bases lay between the germline ends. In germline, CDR1 is LGHDT, CDR2 YNNKEL (reference sequence).

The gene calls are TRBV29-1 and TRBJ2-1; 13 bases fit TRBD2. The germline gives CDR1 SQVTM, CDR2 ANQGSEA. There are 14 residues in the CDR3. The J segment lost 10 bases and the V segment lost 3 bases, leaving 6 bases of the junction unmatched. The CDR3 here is CSVELTSGRREQFF. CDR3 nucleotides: TGCAGCGTTGAGCTGACTAGCGGGAGGAGAGAGCAGTTCTTC.

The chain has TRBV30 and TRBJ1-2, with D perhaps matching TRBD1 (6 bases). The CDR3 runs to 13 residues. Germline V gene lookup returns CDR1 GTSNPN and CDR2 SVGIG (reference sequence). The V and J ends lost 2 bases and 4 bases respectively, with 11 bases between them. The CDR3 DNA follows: TGTGCCTGGAGTTCAGGGGCCTCCTATGGCTACACCTTC. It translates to CAWSSGASYGYTF.

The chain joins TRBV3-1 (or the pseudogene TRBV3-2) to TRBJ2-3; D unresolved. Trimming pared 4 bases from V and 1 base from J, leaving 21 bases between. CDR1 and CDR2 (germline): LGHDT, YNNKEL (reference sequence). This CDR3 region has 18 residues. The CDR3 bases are TGTGCCAGCAGCCCCTTTCCCCCTCGCTCCAGGCGCACAGATACGCAGTATTTT. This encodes CASSPFPPRSRRTDTQYF.

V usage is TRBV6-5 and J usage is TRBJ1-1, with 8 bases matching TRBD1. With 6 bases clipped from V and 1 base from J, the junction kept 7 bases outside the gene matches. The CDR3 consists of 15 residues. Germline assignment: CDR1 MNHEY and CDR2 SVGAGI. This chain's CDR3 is CASSLHDRGNTEAFF. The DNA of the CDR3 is TGTGCCAGCAGCCTTCATGACAGGGGGAACACTGAAGCTTTCTTT.